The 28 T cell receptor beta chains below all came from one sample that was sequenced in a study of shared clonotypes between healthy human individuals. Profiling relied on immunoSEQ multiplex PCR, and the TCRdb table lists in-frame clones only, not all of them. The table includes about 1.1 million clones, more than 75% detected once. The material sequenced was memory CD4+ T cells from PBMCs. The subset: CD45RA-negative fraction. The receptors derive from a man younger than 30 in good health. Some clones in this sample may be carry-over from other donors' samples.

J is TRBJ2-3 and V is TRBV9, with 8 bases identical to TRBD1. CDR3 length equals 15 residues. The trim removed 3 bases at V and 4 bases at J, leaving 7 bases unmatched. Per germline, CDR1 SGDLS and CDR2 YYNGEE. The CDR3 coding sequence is TGTGCCAGCAGCGGAAGGACAGGGCGGGCAGATACGCAGTATTTT. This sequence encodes CASSGRTGRADTQYF.

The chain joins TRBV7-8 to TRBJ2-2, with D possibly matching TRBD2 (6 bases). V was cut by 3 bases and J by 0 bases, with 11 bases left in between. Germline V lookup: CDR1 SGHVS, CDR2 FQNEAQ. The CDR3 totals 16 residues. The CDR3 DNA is TGTGCCAGCAGCTTTCAAGCGGGTTCGAACACCGGGGAGCTGTTTTTT. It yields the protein CASSFQAGSNTGELFF.

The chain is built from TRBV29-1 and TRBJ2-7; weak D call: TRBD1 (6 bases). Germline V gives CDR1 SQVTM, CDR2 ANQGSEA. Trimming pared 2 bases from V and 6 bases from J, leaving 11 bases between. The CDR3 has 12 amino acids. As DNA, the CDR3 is TGCAGCGTTGAAAGAGGGGGTAGCGAGCAGTACTTC. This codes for CSVERGGSEQYF.

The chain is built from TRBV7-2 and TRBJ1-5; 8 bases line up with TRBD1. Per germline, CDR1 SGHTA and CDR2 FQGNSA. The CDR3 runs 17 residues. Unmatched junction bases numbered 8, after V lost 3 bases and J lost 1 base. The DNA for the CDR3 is TGTGCCAGCAGCTTGCGAACAGGGGGGGAGAGCAATCAGCCCCAGCATTTT. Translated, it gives CASSLRTGGESNQPQHF.

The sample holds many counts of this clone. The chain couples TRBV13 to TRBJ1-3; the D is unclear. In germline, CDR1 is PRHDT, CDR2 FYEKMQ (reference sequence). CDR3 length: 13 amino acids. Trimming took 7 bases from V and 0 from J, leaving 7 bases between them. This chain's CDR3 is CASTHLSGNTIYF. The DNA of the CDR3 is TGTGCCAGCACCCACCTCTCTGGAAACACCATATATTTT.

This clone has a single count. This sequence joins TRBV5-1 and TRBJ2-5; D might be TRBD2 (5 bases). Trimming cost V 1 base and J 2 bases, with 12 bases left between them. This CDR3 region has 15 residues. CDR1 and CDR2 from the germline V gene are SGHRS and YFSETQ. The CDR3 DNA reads TGCGCCAGCAGCTTGTCCAGCGGCGTTCAAGAGACCCAGTACTTC. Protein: CASSLSSGVQETQYF.

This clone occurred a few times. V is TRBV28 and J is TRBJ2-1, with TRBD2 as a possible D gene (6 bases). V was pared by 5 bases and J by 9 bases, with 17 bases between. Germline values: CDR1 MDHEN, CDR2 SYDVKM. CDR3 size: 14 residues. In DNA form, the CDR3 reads TGTGCCAGCAGTCCCCACCCGGGAGCGGTTGAGCAGTTCTTC. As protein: CASSPHPGAVEQFF. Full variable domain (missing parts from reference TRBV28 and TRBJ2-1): DVKVTQSSRYLVKRTGEKVFLECVQDMDHENMFWYRQDPGLGLRLIYFSYDVKMKEKGDIPEGYSVSREKKERFSLILESASTNQTSMYLCASSPHPGAVEQFFGPGTRLTVL.

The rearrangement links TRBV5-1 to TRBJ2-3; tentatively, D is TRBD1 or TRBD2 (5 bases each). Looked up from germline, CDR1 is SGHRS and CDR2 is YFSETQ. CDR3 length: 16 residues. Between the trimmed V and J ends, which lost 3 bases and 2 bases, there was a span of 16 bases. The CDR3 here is CASSSQWGIPTDTQYF. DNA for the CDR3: TGCGCCAGCAGCTCGCAGTGGGGGATCCCCACAGATACGCAGTATTTT.

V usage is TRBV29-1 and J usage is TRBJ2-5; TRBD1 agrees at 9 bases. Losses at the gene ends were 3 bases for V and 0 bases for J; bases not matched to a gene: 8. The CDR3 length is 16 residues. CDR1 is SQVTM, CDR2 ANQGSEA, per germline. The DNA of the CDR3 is TGCAGCGTTGATTCGTTGAGACAGGGGGACCAAGAGACCCAGTACTTC. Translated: CSVDSLRQGDQETQYF.

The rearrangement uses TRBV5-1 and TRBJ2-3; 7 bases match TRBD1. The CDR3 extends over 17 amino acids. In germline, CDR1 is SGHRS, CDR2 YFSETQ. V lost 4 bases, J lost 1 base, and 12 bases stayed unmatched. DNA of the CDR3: TGCGCCAGCAGCCCCCCAAGGGGCCAGGGGGGCACAGATACGCAGTATTTT. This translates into CASSPPRGQGGTDTQYF.

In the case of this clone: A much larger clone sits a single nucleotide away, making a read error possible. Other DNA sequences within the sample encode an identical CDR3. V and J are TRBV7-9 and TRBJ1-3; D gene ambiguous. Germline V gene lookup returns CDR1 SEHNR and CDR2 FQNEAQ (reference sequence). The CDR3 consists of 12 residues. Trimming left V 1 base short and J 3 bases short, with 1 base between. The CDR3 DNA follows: TGTGCCAGCAGCTTAGTTGGAAACACCATATATTTT. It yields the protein CASSLVGNTIYF.

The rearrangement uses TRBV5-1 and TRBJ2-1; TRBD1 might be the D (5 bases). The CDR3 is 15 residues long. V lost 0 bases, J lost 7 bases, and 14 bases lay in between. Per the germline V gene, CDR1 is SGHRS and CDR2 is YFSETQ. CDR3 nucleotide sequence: TGCGCCAGCAGCTTGGTGGTGGGGCTGAGGAATGAGCAGTTCTTC. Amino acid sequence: CASSLVVGLRNEQFF.

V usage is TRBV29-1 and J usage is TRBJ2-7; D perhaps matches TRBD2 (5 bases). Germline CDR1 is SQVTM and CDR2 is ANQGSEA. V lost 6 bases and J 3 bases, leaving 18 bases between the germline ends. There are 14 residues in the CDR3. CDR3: CSVPNPGTLYEQYF. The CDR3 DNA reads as TGCAGCGTACCTAACCCGGGAACCCTCTACGAGCAGTACTTC.

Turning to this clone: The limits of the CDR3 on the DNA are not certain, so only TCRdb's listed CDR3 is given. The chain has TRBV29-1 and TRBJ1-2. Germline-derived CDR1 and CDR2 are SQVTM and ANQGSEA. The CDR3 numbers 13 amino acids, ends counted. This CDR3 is CSDAAGDGYGCTF.

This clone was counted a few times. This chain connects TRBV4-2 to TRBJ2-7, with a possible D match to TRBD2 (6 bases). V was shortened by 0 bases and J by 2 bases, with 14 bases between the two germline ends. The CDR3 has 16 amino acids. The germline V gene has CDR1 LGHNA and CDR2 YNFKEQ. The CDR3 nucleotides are TGTGCCAGCAGCCAAGAGATCGCGGACTATCCCTACGAGCAGTACTTC. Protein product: CASSQEIADYPYEQYF.

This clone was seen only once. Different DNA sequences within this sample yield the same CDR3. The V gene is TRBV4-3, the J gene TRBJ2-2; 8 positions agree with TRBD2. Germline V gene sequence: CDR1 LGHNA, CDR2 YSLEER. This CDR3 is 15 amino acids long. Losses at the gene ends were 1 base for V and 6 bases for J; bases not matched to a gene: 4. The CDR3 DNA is TGCGCCAGCAGCCAAGCGGGAGGGAAGGCCGGGGAGCTGTTTTTT. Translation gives CASSQAGGKAGELFF.

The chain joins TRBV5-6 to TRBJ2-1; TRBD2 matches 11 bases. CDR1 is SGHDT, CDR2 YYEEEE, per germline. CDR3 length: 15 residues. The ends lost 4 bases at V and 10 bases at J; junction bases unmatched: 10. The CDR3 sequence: CASSAGLAVGGEQFF. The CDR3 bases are TGTGCCAGCAGCGCGGGACTAGCGGTGGGAGGGGAGCAGTTCTTC.

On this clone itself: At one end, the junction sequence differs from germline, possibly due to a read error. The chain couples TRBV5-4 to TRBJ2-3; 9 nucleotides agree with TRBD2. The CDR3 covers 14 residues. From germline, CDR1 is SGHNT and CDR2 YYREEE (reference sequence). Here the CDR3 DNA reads TGTGCCAGCAGCGGCGGGACTAGCAAAGATACGCAGTATTTT. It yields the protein CASSGGTSKDTQYF.

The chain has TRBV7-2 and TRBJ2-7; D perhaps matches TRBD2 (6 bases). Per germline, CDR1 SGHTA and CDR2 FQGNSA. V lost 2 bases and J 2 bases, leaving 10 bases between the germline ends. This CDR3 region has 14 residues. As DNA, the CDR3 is TGTGCCAGCAGCTTACAGCGGGCGACCTACGAGCAGTACTTC. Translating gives CASSLQRATYEQYF.

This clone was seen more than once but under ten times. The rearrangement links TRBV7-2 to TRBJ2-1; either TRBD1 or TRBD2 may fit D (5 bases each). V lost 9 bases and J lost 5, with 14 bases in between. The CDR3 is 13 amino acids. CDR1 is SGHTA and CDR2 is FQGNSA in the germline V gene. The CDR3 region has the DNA TGTGCCAGTGGCCGGGACGGAGACAATGAGCAGTTCTTC. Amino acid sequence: CASGRDGDNEQFF.

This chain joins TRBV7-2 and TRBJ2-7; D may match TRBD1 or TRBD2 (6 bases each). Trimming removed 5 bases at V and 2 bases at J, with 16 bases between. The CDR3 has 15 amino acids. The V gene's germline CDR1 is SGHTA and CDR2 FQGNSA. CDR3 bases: TGTGCCAGCAGCGTGTCGGGGGCAGGAACCTACGAGCAGTACTTC. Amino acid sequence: CASSVSGAGTYEQYF. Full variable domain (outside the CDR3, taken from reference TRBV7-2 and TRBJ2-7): GAGVSQSPSNKVTEKGKDVELRCDPISGHTALYWYRQSLGQGLEFLIYFQGNSAPDKSGLPSDRFSAERTGGSVSTLTIQRTQQEDSAVYLCASSVSGAGTYEQYFGPGTRLTVT.

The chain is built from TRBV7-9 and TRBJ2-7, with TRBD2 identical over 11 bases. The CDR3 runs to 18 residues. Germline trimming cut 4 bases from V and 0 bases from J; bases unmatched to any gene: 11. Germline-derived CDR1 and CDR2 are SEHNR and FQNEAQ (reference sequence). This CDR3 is CASSSRLAGPRNSYEQYF. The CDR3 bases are TGTGCCAGCAGCTCAAGACTAGCGGGGCCTCGAAACTCCTACGAGCAGTACTTC.

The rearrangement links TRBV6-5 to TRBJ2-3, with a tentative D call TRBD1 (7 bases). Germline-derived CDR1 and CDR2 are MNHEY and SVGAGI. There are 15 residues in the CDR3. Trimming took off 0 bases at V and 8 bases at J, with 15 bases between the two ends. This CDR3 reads CASSYSKGAGSTQYF. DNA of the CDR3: TGTGCCAGCAGTTACTCAAAGGGGGCGGGGTCTACGCAGTATTTT.

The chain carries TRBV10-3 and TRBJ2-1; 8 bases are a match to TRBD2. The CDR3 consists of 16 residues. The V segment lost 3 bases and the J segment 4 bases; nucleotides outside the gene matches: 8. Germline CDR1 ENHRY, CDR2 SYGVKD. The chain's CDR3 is CAISDPISGEYNEQFF. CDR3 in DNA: TGTGCCATCAGTGACCCTATTAGCGGGGAATACAATGAGCAGTTCTTC.

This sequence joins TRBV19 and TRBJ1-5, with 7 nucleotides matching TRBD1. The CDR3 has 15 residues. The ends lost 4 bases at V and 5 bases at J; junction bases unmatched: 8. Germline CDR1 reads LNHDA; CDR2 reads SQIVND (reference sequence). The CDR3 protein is CASSNRDRVDQPQHF. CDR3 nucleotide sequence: TGTGCCAGTAGTAACCGCGACAGGGTTGATCAGCCCCAGCATTTT.

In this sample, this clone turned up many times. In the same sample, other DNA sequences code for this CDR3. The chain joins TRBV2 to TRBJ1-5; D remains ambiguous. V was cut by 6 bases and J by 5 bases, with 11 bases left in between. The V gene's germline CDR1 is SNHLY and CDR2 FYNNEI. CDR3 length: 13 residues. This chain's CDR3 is CASSADRDQPQHF. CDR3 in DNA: TGTGCCAGCAGCGCGGACCGGGATCAGCCCCAGCATTTT. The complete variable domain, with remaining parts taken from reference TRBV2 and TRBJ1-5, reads EPEVTQTPSHQVTQMGQEVILRCVPISNHLYFYWYRQILGQKVEFLVSFYNNEISEKSEIFDDQFSVERPDGSNFTLKIRSTKLEDSAMYFCASSADRDQPQHFGDGTRLSIL.

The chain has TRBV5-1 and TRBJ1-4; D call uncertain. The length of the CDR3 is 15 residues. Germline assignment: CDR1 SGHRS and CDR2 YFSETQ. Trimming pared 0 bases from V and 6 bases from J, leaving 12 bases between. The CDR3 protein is CASSLEAGRDEKLFF. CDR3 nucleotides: TGCGCCAGCAGCTTGGAGGCGGGGAGGGATGAAAAACTGTTTTTT.

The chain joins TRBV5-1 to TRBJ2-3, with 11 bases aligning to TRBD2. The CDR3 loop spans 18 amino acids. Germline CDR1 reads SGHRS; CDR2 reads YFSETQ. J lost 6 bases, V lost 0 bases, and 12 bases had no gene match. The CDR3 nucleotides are TGCGCCAGCAGCTTGGTAGGGCTAGCGGGAGGACGGAGGGATACGCAGTATTTT. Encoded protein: CASSLVGLAGGRRDTQYF.